Sequencing of this T cell receptor (beta chain) was carried out in a study of shared clonotypes between healthy human individuals. Regarding the study as a whole: Clonotypes which were not shared had lower generation probabilities than clonotypes that all four donors shared. Across a handful of donors, naive CD4 shared roughly 5%, naive CD8 approximately 3.5%, memory CD4 2% to 2.5%, memory CD8 about 0.4%.

CDR3 size: 16 residues. J was trimmed by 1 base and V by 6 bases; bases with no gene match: 10. The germline V gene has CDR1 MNHEY and CDR2 SMNVEV (reference sequence). Naive CD8 cells were CD45RO-negative, positively selected for CCR7, excluding terminally differentiated effector memory CD45RA+ cells. A word on this clone: What it binds is not known.

At the deep level, the assay was run. The assay was immunoSEQ multiplex PCR, and TCRdb's table has in-frame clones only and misses some. Here the sample spans some 2,000,000 clones, less than 95% being singletons. The sample was naive CD8+ T cells sorted from blood. V usage is TRBV27 and J usage is TRBJ2-7; 9 bases align to TRBD1. This TCR derives from a man aged 18 to 29 in good health. The CDR3 bases are TGTGCCAGCAGACTTATGGGGACAGGGCTGTCCTACGAGCAGTACTTC. The encoded protein is CASRLMGTGLSYEQYF.